The 21 T cell receptor beta chains below come from one sample, sequenced in a study of cytomegalovirus exposure and HLA in healthy donors. Sequenced by immunoSEQ multiplex PCR; TCRdb stores in-frame clones only, minus some. This repertoire shows about 310,000 clones, roughly 87% found once; its top ten account for approximately 0.96%. The material sequenced was PBMCs. The origin of the receptors is a man aged 30-40 years in good health and CMV-seronegative.

This sequence joins TRBV9 and TRBJ2-1; D not certain. In germline, CDR1 is SGDLS, CDR2 YYNGEE. The ends were cut back, 4 bases at V and 5 bases at J, with 7 bases in the middle. There are 12 residues in the CDR3. CDR3 nucleotides: TGTGCCAGCAGCTCAGTTAACAATGAGCAGTTCTTC. Protein product: CASSSVNNEQFF. The full variable domain, completed using reference TRBV9 and TRBJ2-1, is DSGVTQTPKHLITATGQRVTLRCSPRSGDLSVYWYQQSLDQGLQFLIQYYNGEERAKGNILERFSAQQFPDLHSELNLSSLELGDSALYFCASSSVNNEQFFGPGTRLTVL.

The V gene is TRBV6-5, the J gene TRBJ2-7; 11 bases align to TRBD1. This CDR3 is built from 15 residues. Trimming took 8 bases from V and 4 from J; bases not matched to a gene: 10. CDR1 is MNHEY and CDR2 is SVGAGI in the germline V gene. The CDR3 sequence: CASHTTGTGGYEQYF. In DNA, the CDR3 is TGTGCCAGCCATACGACCGGGACAGGGGGATACGAGCAGTACTTC.

The rearrangement joins TRBV15 to TRBJ2-3, with TRBD1 matching over 7 bases. Germline CDR1 is LNHNV and CDR2 is YYDKDF (reference sequence). V lost 4 bases and J lost 6; bases outside the gene matches: 7. The CDR3 runs 14 residues. CDR3 loop: CATSTGQAPDTQYF. The CDR3 DNA sequence: TGTGCCACCAGCACAGGACAGGCCCCGGATACGCAGTATTTT. The full variable domain, in which reference TRBV15 and TRBJ2-3 provide the parts outside the CDR3, is DAMVIQNPRYQVTQFGKPVTLSCSQTLNHNVMYWYQQKSSQAPKLLFHYYDKDFNNEADTPDNFQSRRPNTSFCFLDIRSPGLGDTAMYLCATSTGQAPDTQYFGPGTRLTVL.

The rearrangement joins TRBV14 to TRBJ1-4; D not certain. CDR1 and CDR2 (germline): SGHDN, FVKESK. Trimming left V 2 bases short and J 4 bases short, with 8 bases between. The CDR3 extends over 14 amino acids. CDR3 bases: TGTGCCAGCAGCCAACTAAGGAGTAATGAAAAACTGTTTTTT. Translation: CASSQLRSNEKLFF.

This clone was detected a few times. J is TRBJ1-1 and V is TRBV19, with D unclear. The V and J ends lost 3 bases and 3 bases respectively, with 8 bases between them. In germline, CDR1 is LNHDA, CDR2 SQIVND (reference sequence). The CDR3 runs 13 residues. CDR3 sequence: CASSIDWDTEAFF. The CDR3 DNA sequence: TGTGCCAGTAGTATCGACTGGGACACTGAAGCTTTCTTT.

The CDR3 DNA follows: TGTGCCATAGGACAGGGGAGGTCCTACGAGCAGTACTTC. It codes for CAIGQGRSYEQYF. The gene calls are TRBV10-3 and TRBJ2-7; 9 bases agree with TRBD1. Trimming cost V 9 bases and J 1 base; bases outside gene matches: 4. The CDR3 extends over 13 amino acids. Germline-derived CDR1 and CDR2 are ENHRY and SYGVKD.

V gene TRBV5-1 combines with J gene TRBJ2-5; D call uncertain. Between the trimmed V and J ends, which lost 2 bases and 2 bases, there was a span of 7 bases. The CDR3 sequence is 13 residues long. CDR1 is SGHRS and CDR2 is YFSETQ in the germline V gene. The CDR3 region has the DNA TGCGCCAGCAGCTTTGGGCTACAAGAGACCCAGTACTTC. Translated: CASSFGLQETQYF.

This chain connects TRBV15 to TRBJ1-6; 9 nucleotides line up with TRBD1. Trimming cost V 0 bases and J 8 bases; bases outside gene matches: 14. Germline CDR1 is LNHNV and CDR2 is YYDKDF (reference sequence). CDR3 length: 19 residues. CDR3 coding DNA: TGTGCCACCAGCAGAGATCCCTTCGGACAGGGGTTATCCCATTCACCCCTCCACTTT. It translates to CATSRDPFGQGLSHSPLHF.

This chain joins TRBV19 and TRBJ1-4, with 7 bases lining up with TRBD1. Trimming cost V 4 bases and J 6 bases; bases outside gene matches: 5. Germline V gene sequence: CDR1 LNHDA, CDR2 SQIVND (reference sequence). The CDR3 sequence is 14 residues long. The CDR3 nucleotides are TGTGCCAGTAGTAGCACAGGGGTTGATGAAAAACTGTTTTTT. Its protein product is CASSSTGVDEKLFF.

This clone was picked up one time. The genes are TRBV6-5 and TRBJ1-1, with TRBD1 identical over 8 bases. The CDR3 runs 15 residues. CDR1 is MNHEY, CDR2 SVGAGI, per germline. V lost 5 bases, J lost 7 bases, and 12 bases stayed unmatched. CDR3 amino acids: CASSPIRPGTGEAFF. DNA for the CDR3: TGTGCCAGCAGTCCGATACGGCCCGGGACAGGTGAAGCTTTCTTT.

The chain has TRBV5-5 and TRBJ1-2, with 8 bases identical to TRBD1. CDR1 and CDR2 (germline): SGHKS, YYEKEE (reference sequence). The ends lost 4 bases at V and 2 bases at J; junction bases unmatched: 16. There are 18 residues in the CDR3. CDR3 amino acids: CASSPRRAGGAWNYGYTF. The CDR3 region has the DNA TGTGCCAGCAGCCCCCGCCGGGCAGGGGGCGCCTGGAACTATGGCTACACCTTC.

V usage is TRBV27 and J usage is TRBJ1-1; D is perhaps TRBD1 (5 bases). CDR1 MNHEY and CDR2 SMNVEV come from the germline V gene (reference sequence). This CDR3 is 13 amino acids long. Trimming pared 4 bases from V and 1 base from J, leaving 7 bases between. CDR3 sequence: CASSYGQNTEAFF. CDR3 coding DNA: TGTGCCAGCAGTTACGGACAGAACACTGAAGCTTTCTTT.

The chain carries TRBV11-2 and TRBJ2-1, with D possibly TRBD2 on 5 matching bases. Germline assignment: CDR1 SGHAT and CDR2 FQNNGV. Trimming took off 0 bases at V and 5 bases at J, with 8 bases between the two ends. CDR3 size: 14 residues. The CDR3 DNA follows: TGTGCCAGCAGCTTAGATCGGGGTAACAATGAGCAGTTCTTC. It encodes CASSLDRGNNEQFF.

The count of this clone is one. The genes are TRBV18 and TRBJ2-3; D unresolved. V was trimmed by 5 bases and J by 2 bases, leaving 5 bases between them. Per the germline V gene, CDR1 is KGHSH and CDR2 is LQKENI. The CDR3 is made up of 12 amino acids. The CDR3 nucleotides read TGTGCCAGCTCAATCAACACAGATACGCAGTATTTT. Translating gives CASSINTDTQYF.

This rearrangement joins TRBV10-3 to TRBJ2-7; perhaps TRBD1 as D (6 bases). Deletions cut 4 bases from V and 7 bases from J, with 17 bases between. The CDR3 is made up of 14 amino acids. The germline gives CDR1 ENHRY, CDR2 SYGVKD. CDR3 residues: CAISVPQGSREQYF. CDR3 coding DNA: TGTGCCATCAGTGTGCCACAGGGCTCTCGGGAGCAGTACTTC.

This clone is a singleton in its sample. The chain carries TRBV4-1 and TRBJ2-5, with TRBD2 as a possible D gene (6 bases). The germline CDR1 and CDR2 sequences are MGHRA and YSYEKL. Trimming cost V 0 bases and J 1 base, with 12 bases left between them. CDR3 length: 16 residues. CDR3: CASSQDRRRVQETQYF. CDR3 bases: TGCGCCAGCAGCCAAGATCGGCGGAGGGTCCAAGAGACCCAGTACTTC.

This chain uses TRBV5-4 with TRBJ2-3; D perhaps matches TRBD2 (6 bases). Germline V gene data show CDR1 as SGHNT and CDR2 as YYREEE (reference sequence). The CDR3 has 17 amino acids. With 4 bases removed from V and 1 base from J, the gap between germline ends came to 19 bases. The DNA of the CDR3 is TGTGCCAGCAGCGGGAGGACCCAGGGTCGTGGCACAGATACGCAGTATTTT. Amino acids: CASSGRTQGRGTDTQYF.

V usage is TRBV6-1 and J usage is TRBJ1-3, with D tentatively TRBD1 (5 bases). The CDR3 totals 18 residues. Trimming left V 2 bases short and J 0 bases short, with 17 bases between. Looked up from germline, CDR1 is MNHNS and CDR2 is SASEGT. CDR3: CASSERGFKVGSGNTIYF. The CDR3 region has the DNA TGTGCCAGCAGTGAAAGGGGATTTAAAGTGGGCTCTGGAAACACCATATATTTT.

This sequence joins TRBV5-4 and TRBJ2-3, with 7 nucleotides matching TRBD2. The CDR3 has 16 residues. The ends lost 0 bases at V and 1 base at J; junction bases unmatched: 5. Germline-derived CDR1 and CDR2 are SGHNT and YYREEE (reference sequence). The chain's CDR3 is CASSLVGSGGTDTQYF. The CDR3 nucleotides read TGTGCCAGCAGCTTGGTGGGGAGCGGGGGCACAGATACGCAGTATTTT.

This chain joins TRBV7-2 and TRBJ1-2, with 8 bases that match TRBD1. Germline trimming cut 1 base from V and 7 bases from J; bases unmatched to any gene: 11. This CDR3 spans 16 amino acids. CDR1 is SGHTA, CDR2 FQGNSA, per germline. DNA of the CDR3: TGTGCCAGCAGCTTAGGGACAGGGTTTCCAAGGGGTGGCTACACCTTC. Protein sequence: CASSLGTGFPRGGYTF. Full variable domain (remainder filled in from reference TRBV7-2 and TRBJ1-2): GAGVSQSPSNKVTEKGKDVELRCDPISGHTALYWYRQSLGQGLEFLIYFQGNSAPDKSGLPSDRFSAERTGGSVSTLTIQRTQQEDSAVYLCASSLGTGFPRGGYTFGSGTRLTVV.

The gene calls are TRBV11-2 and TRBJ1-4; TRBD1 might be the D (5 bases). Germline V gives CDR1 SGHAT, CDR2 FQNNGV. The V and J ends lost 4 bases and 6 bases respectively, with 9 bases between them. This CDR3 spans 13 amino acids. The CDR3 is CASSYLRDEKLFF. CDR3 DNA: TGTGCCAGCAGCTACCTCAGGGATGAAAAACTGTTTTTT.